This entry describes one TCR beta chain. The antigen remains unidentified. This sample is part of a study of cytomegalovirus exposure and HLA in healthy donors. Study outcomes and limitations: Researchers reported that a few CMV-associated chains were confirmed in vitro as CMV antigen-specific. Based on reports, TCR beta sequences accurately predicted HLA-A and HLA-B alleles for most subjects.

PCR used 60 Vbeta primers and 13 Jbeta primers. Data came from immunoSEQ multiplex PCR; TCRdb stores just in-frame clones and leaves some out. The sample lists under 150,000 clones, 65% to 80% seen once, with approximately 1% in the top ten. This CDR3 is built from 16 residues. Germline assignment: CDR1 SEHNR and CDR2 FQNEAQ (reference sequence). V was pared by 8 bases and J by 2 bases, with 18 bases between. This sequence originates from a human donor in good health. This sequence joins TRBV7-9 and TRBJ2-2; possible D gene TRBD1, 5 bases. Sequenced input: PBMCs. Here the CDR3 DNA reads TGTGCCAGCGGCAAACAGGCCAATTTAAACACCGGGGAGCTGTTTTTT. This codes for CASGKQANLNTGELFF.